This TCR beta chain was obtained from a study of blood T cell repertoires in COVID-19. This table comes from immunoSEQ multiplex PCR, and its TCRdb copy is limited to in-frame clones, with some not included. The data show under 250,000 clones, 86% seen once. The sample comprised peripheral blood. The sequence was obtained from a woman of 80 years or more with COVID-19, enrolled during active disease.

DNA for the CDR3: TGTGCCAGCAGTGAAACAGGATCCTATAGCAATCAGCCCCAGCATTTT. It yields the protein CASSETGSYSNQPQHF. V usage is TRBV6-1 and J usage is TRBJ1-5, with a tentative D call TRBD1 (5 bases). Per germline, CDR1 MNHNS and CDR2 SASEGT. Trimming took off 2 bases at V and 0 bases at J, with 11 bases between the two ends. CDR3 length: 16 amino acids.